One and the same sample provided the 10 T cell receptor beta chains below, sequenced in a study of blood T cells in healthy people across ages. Combining a sample-barcoded 5' primer with a J-beta primer mix, a second PCR ran for 7 to 11 cycles. MiXCR was run by TCRdb on the 5' RACE reads, yielding one entry per CDR3 protein. This table holds over 950,000 distinct CDR3 sequences, about 51% found once. The sequenced material came from blood. All receptors come from a woman aged 60-70 years in good health.

In nucleotides, the CDR3 is TGTGCCAGCAAGAAAGGCCCTAGCGGCAAGCACAATGAGCAGTTCTTC. Translated: CASKKGPSGKHNEQFF. The genes are TRBV27 and TRBJ2-1, with TRBD2 matching over 7 bases. This CDR3 has 16 amino acids. Trimming cost V 7 bases and J 5 bases; bases outside gene matches: 14. In germline, CDR1 is MNHEY, CDR2 SMNVEV (reference sequence).

The chain combines TRBV28 with TRBJ1-6; 7 bases are shared with TRBD1. The germline V gene has CDR1 MDHEN and CDR2 SYDVKM. Trimming cost V 4 bases and J 16 bases; bases outside gene matches: 7. The CDR3 is 12 amino acids. CDR3 nucleotide sequence: TGTGCCAGCAGTTCCCACAGGGGCCCACTCCACTTT. Its translation is CASSSHRGPLHF. The whole variable domain, remainder taken from reference TRBV28 and TRBJ1-6, is DVKVTQSSRYLVKRTGEKVFLECVQDMDHENMFWYRQDPGLGLRLIYFSYDVKMKEKGDIPEGYSVSREKKERFSLILESASTNQTSMYLCASSSHRGPLHFGNGTRLTVT.

V is TRBV20-1 and J is TRBJ2-7, with D perhaps assigned TRBD1 or TRBD2 (5 bases each). From germline, CDR1 is DFQATT and CDR2 SNEGSKA (reference sequence). CDR3 length: 16 residues. Deletions cut 1 base from V and 7 bases from J, with 23 bases between. CDR3 region: CSARGFRGTFNNEQYF. The CDR3 nucleotides read TGCAGTGCTAGAGGCTTTCGAGGGACGTTCAATAATGAGCAGTACTTC.

At least ten counts were recorded for this clonotype. The chain combines TRBV6-6 with TRBJ2-3, with D uncertain. The CDR3 consists of 12 residues. Trimming removed 0 bases from V and 5 bases from J, with 3 bases in between. CDR1 MNHNY and CDR2 SVGAGI come from the germline V gene (reference sequence). The CDR3 nucleotides read TGTGCCAGCAGTTACTCGAGAGATACGCAGTATTTT. It codes for CASSYSRDTQYF.

This rearrangement joins TRBV7-9 to TRBJ2-5; D is unresolved. This CDR3 has 14 residues. Trimming took 5 bases from V and 1 from J, leaving 11 bases between them. Per germline, CDR1 SEHNR and CDR2 FQNEAQ (reference sequence). The CDR3 bases are TGTGCCAGCAGCCTCCGCAGTTCCCAAGAGACCCAGTACTTC. As protein: CASSLRSSQETQYF.

There are a few counts of this clonotype. The chain joins TRBV4-2 to TRBJ1-5; weak D call: TRBD1 (5 bases). In germline, CDR1 is LGHNA, CDR2 YNFKEQ. The CDR3 is 15 residues long. CDR3 nucleotides: TGTGCAGACGGTGGGTTGGGGGTAAGCAATCAGCCCCAGCATTTT. It specifies CADGGLGVSNQPQHF.

Turning to this clonotype: One end of the junction fails to match germline, which may point to a read error. The rearrangement joins TRBV29-1 to TRBJ1-1, with 8 bases fitting TRBD1. This CDR3 contains 13 residues. Germline assignment: CDR1 SQVTM and CDR2 ANQGSEA. CDR3 loop: CSVTGQGNTEAFF. For the CDR3, the DNA is TGTAGCGTAACTGGACAGGGGAACACTGAAGCTTTCTTT.

The chain combines TRBV15 with TRBJ1-2; the D gene is possibly TRBD1 (6 bases). Per the germline V gene, CDR1 is LNHNV and CDR2 is YYDKDF (reference sequence). The V end lost 0 bases, the J end lost 7 bases, and 18 bases lay between the germline ends. This CDR3 comprises 16 residues. This CDR3 reads CATSRDQLDRRRGYTF. CDR3 DNA: TGTGCCACCAGCAGAGATCAGTTGGACAGACGTCGTGGCTACACCTTC.

This rearrangement joins TRBV28 to TRBJ1-3; D perhaps matches TRBD1 (5 bases). Germline CDR1 MDHEN, CDR2 SYDVKM. The V end was cut by 7 bases, the J end by 8 bases, with 33 bases between. The length of the CDR3 is 19 residues. The CDR3 reads CASMPLDIWGLTPGDTIYF. The CDR3 nucleotides read TGTGCCAGCATGCCTCTGGACATTTGGGGATTAACACCTGGGGACACCATATATTTT. Full variable domain (outside the CDR3, taken from reference TRBV28 and TRBJ1-3): DVKVTQSSRYLVKRTGEKVFLECVQDMDHENMFWYRQDPGLGLRLIYFSYDVKMKEKGDIPEGYSVSREKKERFSLILESASTNQTSMYLCASMPLDIWGLTPGDTIYFGEGSWLTVV.

The V and J genes are TRBV4-1 and TRBJ2-1, with 8 bases matching TRBD2. CDR1 and CDR2 (germline): MGHRA, YSYEKL. The V and J ends lost 4 bases and 4 bases, in that order; junction bases with no gene match: 6. This CDR3 has 15 residues. DNA for the CDR3: TGCGCCAGCAGCCCGGTCGGGAGGGCGTACAATGAGCAGTTCTTC. It translates to CASSPVGRAYNEQFF.